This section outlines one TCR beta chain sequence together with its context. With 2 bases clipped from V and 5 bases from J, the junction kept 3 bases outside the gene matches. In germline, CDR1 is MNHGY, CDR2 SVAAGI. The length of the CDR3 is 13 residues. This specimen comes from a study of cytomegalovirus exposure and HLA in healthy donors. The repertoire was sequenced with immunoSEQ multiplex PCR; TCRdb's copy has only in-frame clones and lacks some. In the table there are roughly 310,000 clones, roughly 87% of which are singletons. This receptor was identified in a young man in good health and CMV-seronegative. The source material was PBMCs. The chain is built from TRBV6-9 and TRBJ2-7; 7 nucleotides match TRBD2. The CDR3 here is CASSYGREDEQYF. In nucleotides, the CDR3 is TGTGCCAGCAGTTATGGGAGGGAAGACGAGCAGTACTTC.